The entry below gives a single T cell receptor (beta chain) sequence along with its context. The antigen is undetermined. Stable disease denoted Graves' hyperthyroidism without ophthalmopathy progression within 18 months. Diagnoses used clinical symptoms, serum thyroxine and TRAb, thyroid ultrasound and orbital computed tomography. The authors obtained PBMCs from 10 ml of fresh peripheral blood. This sample is drawn from a study of T cells in Graves' hyperthyroidism and ophthalmopathy. Regarding the study as a whole: Model output signaled ophthalmopathy a median about 6.3 months ahead of onset.

Researchers took RNA transcripts and amplified the TCR beta CDR3 regions from them. The primer set for the first-round RT-PCR of the TCR CDR3 was HTBI. TCRdb recomputed calls from the multiplex PCR reads with MiXCR, one row per CDR3 protein. This table holds 750,000 to 950,000 distinct CDR3 sequences, 35% to 40% found once. Germline CDR1 SNHLY, CDR2 FYNNEI. The CDR3 loop spans 15 amino acids. V lost 4 bases and J lost 3; bases outside the gene matches: 2. The chain uses TRBV2 and TRBJ2-2; 10 bases align to TRBD1. Sample: blood. This clonotype originated in a man aged 18 to 29 with Graves' hyperthyroidism. The CDR3 is CASSVDRGHTGELFF. The CDR3 bases are TGTGCCAGCAGTGTCGACAGGGGGCACACCGGGGAGCTGTTTTTT. The variable domain in full, completed from reference TRBV2 and TRBJ2-2, reads EPEVTQTPSHQVTQMGQEVILRCVPISNHLYFYWYRQILGQKVEFLVSFYNNEISEKSEIFDDQFSVERPDGSNFTLKIRSTKLEDSAMYFCASSVDRGHTGELFFGEGSRLTVL.